A single sample gave rise to the 10 T cell receptor beta chains below, sequenced in a study of T cell repertoires in cytomegalovirus infection. TCRdb redid the calling of the reads with MiXCR, one entry per CDR3 protein. The table has over 250,000 distinct CDR3 sequences, under 30% seen once. What was sequenced was PBMCs. These receptors were taken from a human donor in good health (CMV status not recorded). Some clones in this sample may be carry-over from other donors' samples.

V is TRBV20-1 and J is TRBJ2-3; 10 bases match TRBD2. Germline CDR1 reads DFQATT; CDR2 reads SNEGSKA (reference sequence). With 1 base clipped from V and 4 bases from J, the junction kept 8 bases outside the gene matches. The CDR3 is made up of 16 amino acids. As DNA, the CDR3 is TGCAGTGCTAGAGTCTCTAGCGGGGGTCTGGCAGATACGCAGTATTTT. Protein sequence: CSARVSSGGLADTQYF.

The V call is TRBV5-1, the J call TRBJ2-2; TRBD1 matches 7 bases. Germline CDR1 reads SGHRS; CDR2 reads YFSETQ. V shed 3 bases and J 5 bases; nucleotides not matched to a gene: 7. There are 15 residues in the CDR3. DNA for the CDR3: TGCGCCAGCAGCTCGAAGACAGGGCAGACCGGGGAGCTGTTTTTT. Its translation: CASSSKTGQTGELFF. Together with reference TRBV5-1 and TRBJ2-2, the CDR3 gives the full variable domain: KAGVTQTPRYLIKTRGQQVTLSCSPISGHRSVSWYQQTPGQGLQFLFEYFSETQRNKGNFPGRFSGRQFSNSRSEMNVSTLELGDSALYLCASSSKTGQTGELFFGEGSRLTVL.

This clonotype has only a few counts. The V call is TRBV7-2, the J call TRBJ2-7; no clear D gene. The V and J ends lost 1 base and 0 bases respectively, with 7 bases between them. Germline V gene lookup returns CDR1 SGHTA and CDR2 FQGNSA. The CDR3 is made up of 14 amino acids. In DNA, the CDR3 is TGTGCCAGCAGCTTAGTCGCCACCTCCTACGAGCAGTACTTC. Its translation is CASSLVATSYEQYF.

This clonotype is a singleton in its sample. The V and J genes are TRBV14 and TRBJ2-1; 10 bases are shared with TRBD2. V lost 4 bases to trimming and J lost 7 bases; unmatched junction nucleotides: 7. The CDR3 has 15 residues. The germline V gene encodes CDR1 SGHDN and CDR2 FVKESK. CDR3 nucleotides: TGTGCCAGCAGCCCTCTAGCGGGAGAGTGGAATGAGCAGTTCTTC. Residues: CASSPLAGEWNEQFF.

The V and J genes are TRBV20-1 and TRBJ2-1, with 12 bases identical to TRBD2. The CDR3 has 16 residues. CDR1 DFQATT and CDR2 SNEGSKA come from the germline V gene (reference sequence). Trimming cost V 1 base and J 4 bases; bases outside gene matches: 5. This chain's CDR3 is CSARVRTSGNYNEQFF. The CDR3 region has the DNA TGCAGTGCTAGAGTTCGGACTAGCGGGAATTACAATGAGCAGTTCTTC.

This clonotype was seen repeatedly, ten times or more. This chain connects TRBV7-2 to TRBJ2-3; D tentatively reads TRBD1 or TRBD2 (5 bases each). V shed 6 bases and J shed 0 bases, with 7 bases lying between them. Germline CDR1 and CDR2: SGHTA and FQGNSA. The CDR3 is 13 residues long. The CDR3: CASRGPSTDTQYF. The CDR3 DNA follows: TGTGCCAGCAGGGGACCAAGCACAGATACGCAGTATTTT.

This clonotype has just a few counts. An end of the junction differs from the germline gene, which may be a read error. The chain couples TRBV3-1 to TRBJ2-3; TRBD1 or TRBD2 may be the D gene (5 bases each). Germline CDR1 LGHDT, CDR2 YNNKEL (reference sequence). This CDR3 has 13 residues. The CDR3 sequence: CASNQEGTDTQYF. DNA of the CDR3: TGTGCCAGCAACCAAGAGGGGACAGATACGCAGTATTTT.

The chain combines TRBV19 with TRBJ2-1; a weak D match, TRBD2 (5 bases). The CDR3 runs to 14 residues. Looked up from germline, CDR1 is LNHDA and CDR2 is SQIVND (reference sequence). Trimming removed 0 bases from V and 4 bases from J, with 7 bases in between. The CDR3 coding sequence is TGTGCCAGTAGTATAGATGGGAGATACAATGAGCAGTTCTTC. Protein: CASSIDGRYNEQFF.

This clonotype was recorded many times. J is TRBJ1-5 and V is TRBV7-2, with D tentatively TRBD1 (5 bases). V shed 3 bases and J shed 4 bases, with 7 bases lying between them. This CDR3 contains 13 residues. Per germline, CDR1 SGHTA and CDR2 FQGNSA. The CDR3 DNA reads as TGTGCCAGCAGCTTGACAGTAAATCAGCCCCAGCATTTT. Its protein is CASSLTVNQPQHF.

This clonotype was detected only a few times. V gene TRBV2 combines with J gene TRBJ1-6, with 7 bases identical to TRBD1. The CDR3 contains 14 residues. CDR1 is SNHLY and CDR2 is FYNNEI in the germline V gene. Losses at the gene ends were 7 bases for V and 8 bases for J; bases not matched to a gene: 8. The CDR3 DNA sequence: TGTGCCAGCATTTTCGACAGGGTGGATTCACCCCTCCACTTT. Translation gives CASIFDRVDSPLHF.